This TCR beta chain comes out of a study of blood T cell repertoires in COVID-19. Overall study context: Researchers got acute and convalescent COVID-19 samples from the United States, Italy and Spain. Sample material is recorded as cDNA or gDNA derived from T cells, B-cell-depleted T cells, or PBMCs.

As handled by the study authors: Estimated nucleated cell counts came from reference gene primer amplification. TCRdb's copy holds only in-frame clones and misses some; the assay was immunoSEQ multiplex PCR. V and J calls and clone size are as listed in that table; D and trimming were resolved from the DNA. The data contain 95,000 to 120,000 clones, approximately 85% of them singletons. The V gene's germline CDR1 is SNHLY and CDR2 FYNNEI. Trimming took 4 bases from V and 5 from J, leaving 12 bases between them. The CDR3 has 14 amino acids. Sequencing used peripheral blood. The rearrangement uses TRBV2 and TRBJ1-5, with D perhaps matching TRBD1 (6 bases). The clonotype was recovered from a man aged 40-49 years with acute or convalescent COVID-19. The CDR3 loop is CASSAGRGDQPQHF. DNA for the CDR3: TGTGCCAGCAGTGCGGGCAGGGGTGATCAGCCCCAGCATTTT.